This TCR beta chain derives from a study of graft-versus-host responses after intestinal transplantation. Study-level information: Recipients had transplants, and these were multivisceral, liver-intestinal, or isolated intestinal. The study gave all recipients anti-thymocyte globulin induction, then tacrolimus and steroids for 2 to 3 years.

In regard to this clone: Its specificity is unknown.

Study findings and constraints: Patients who carried graft-donor T cell macrochimerism also had high graft-versus-host to host-versus-graft clonal ratios in their allografts. Recipient marrow harbored GvH clones, some of which surfaced first in ileum or blood.

The repertoire was sequenced with immunoSEQ multiplex PCR; TCRdb's copy has only in-frame clones and lacks some. The sample includes about 29,000 clones, 85% to 95% of them seen just once. The germline V gene has CDR1 SGDLS and CDR2 YYNGEE. This CDR3 region has 14 residues. The V end lost 1 base, the J end lost 4 bases, and 10 bases lay between the germline ends. The sample in question was PBMCs, obtained approximately ten weeks after intestinal transplant. The sequence was collected from a human patient who received an intestinal transplant, so some T cells may come from the graft donor. The chain employs TRBV9 and TRBJ2-3; no clear D. DNA for the CDR3: TGTGCCAGCAGCGTAAGTCCGTCGTCAGATACGCAGTATTTT. Its translation: CASSVSPSSDTQYF.